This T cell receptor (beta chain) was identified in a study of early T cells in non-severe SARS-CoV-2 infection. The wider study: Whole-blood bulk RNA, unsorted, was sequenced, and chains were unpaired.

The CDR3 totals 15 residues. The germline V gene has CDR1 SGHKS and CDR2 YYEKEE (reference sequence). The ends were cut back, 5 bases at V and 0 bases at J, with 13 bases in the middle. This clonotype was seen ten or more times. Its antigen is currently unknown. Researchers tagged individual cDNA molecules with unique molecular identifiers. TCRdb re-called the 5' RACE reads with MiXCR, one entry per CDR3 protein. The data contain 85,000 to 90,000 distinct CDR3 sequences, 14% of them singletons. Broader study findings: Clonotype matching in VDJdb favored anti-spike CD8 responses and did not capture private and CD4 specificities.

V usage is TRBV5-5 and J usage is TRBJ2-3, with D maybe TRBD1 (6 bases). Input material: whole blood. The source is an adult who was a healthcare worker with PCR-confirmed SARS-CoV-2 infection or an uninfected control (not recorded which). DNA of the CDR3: TGTGCCAGCAGTGGGGACACCCTAAGCACAGATACGCAGTATTTT. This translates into CASSGDTLSTDTQYF.